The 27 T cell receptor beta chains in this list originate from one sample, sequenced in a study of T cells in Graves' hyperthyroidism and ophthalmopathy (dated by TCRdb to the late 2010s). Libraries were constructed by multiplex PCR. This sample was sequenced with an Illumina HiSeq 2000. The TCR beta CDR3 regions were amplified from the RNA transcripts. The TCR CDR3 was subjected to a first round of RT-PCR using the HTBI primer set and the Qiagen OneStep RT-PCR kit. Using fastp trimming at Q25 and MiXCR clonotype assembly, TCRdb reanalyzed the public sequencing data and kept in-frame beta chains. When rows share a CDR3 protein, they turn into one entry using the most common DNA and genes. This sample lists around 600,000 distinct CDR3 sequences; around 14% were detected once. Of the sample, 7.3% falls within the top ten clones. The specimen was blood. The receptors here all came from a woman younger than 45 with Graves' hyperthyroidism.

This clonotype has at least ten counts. The DNA for the CDR3 is TGTGCCAGCAGCTTCGGACAGGCCTACGAGCAGTACTTC. It is translated as CASSFGQAYEQYF. V is TRBV7-2 and J is TRBJ2-7, with 7 nucleotides matching TRBD1. The CDR3 is 13 amino acids. After removal of 3 bases from V and 2 bases from J, the junction contained 1 base not matched to a gene. CDR1 is SGHTA, CDR2 FQGNSA, per germline. Full variable domain (remainder filled in from reference TRBV7-2 and TRBJ2-7): GAGVSQSPSNKVTEKGKDVELRCDPISGHTALYWYRQSLGQGLEFLIYFQGNSAPDKSGLPSDRFSAERTGGSVSTLTIQRTQQEDSAVYLCASSFGQAYEQYFGPGTRLTVT.

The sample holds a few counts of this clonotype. The DNA of the CDR3 is TGTGCTAGTGGTCCAAGGACAGGGTGGGAGACCCAGTACTTC. Encoded protein: CASGPRTGWETQYF. This chain connects TRBV12-5 to TRBJ2-5; 8 bases line up with TRBD1. Trimming removed 5 bases from V and 5 bases from J; junction bases left unmatched: 7. The CDR3 spans 14 residues. Germline V gives CDR1 LGHNT, CDR2 FRNRAP.

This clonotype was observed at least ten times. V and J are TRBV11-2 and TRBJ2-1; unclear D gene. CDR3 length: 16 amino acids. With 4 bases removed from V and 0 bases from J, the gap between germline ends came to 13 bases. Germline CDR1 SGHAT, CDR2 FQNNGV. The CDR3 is CASSSIKMSSYNEQFF. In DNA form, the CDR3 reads TGTGCCAGCAGCTCAATTAAGATGAGCTCCTACAATGAGCAGTTCTTC.

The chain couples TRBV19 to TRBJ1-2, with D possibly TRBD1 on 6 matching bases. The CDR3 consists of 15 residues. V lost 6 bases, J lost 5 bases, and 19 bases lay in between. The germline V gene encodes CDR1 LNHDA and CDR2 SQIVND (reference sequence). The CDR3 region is CASRNRDTEWYGYTF. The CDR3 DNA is TGTGCCAGTAGAAACCGGGACACGGAATGGTATGGCTACACCTTC.

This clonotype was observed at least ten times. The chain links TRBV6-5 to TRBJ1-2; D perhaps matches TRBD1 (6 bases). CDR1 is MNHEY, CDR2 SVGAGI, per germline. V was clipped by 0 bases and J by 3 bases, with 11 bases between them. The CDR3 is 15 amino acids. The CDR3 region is CASSYSGQHYYGYTF. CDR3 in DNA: TGTGCCAGCAGTTACTCTGGACAGCACTACTATGGCTACACCTTC.

The CDR3 spells CASSPQEYEQFF. CDR3 nucleotide sequence: TGTGCCAGCAGCCCACAGGAATATGAGCAGTTCTTC. The chain combines TRBV7-9 with TRBJ2-1, with TRBD1 as a possible D gene (5 bases). This CDR3 comprises 12 residues. The V end lost 5 bases, the J end lost 8 bases, and 10 bases lay between the germline ends. Germline V gene lookup returns CDR1 SEHNR and CDR2 FQNEAQ (reference sequence).

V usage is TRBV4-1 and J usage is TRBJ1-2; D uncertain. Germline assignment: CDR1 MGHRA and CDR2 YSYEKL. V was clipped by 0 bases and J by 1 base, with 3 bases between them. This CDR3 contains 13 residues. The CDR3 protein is CASSQENNYGYTF. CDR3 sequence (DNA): TGCGCCAGCAGCCAAGAAAATAACTATGGCTACACCTTC.

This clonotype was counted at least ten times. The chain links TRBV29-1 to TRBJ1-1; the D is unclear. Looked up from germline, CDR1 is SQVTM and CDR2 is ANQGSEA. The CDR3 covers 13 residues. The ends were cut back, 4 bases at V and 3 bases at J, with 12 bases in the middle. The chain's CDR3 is CSVVRALDTEAFF. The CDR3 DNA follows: TGCAGCGTTGTAAGGGCGTTGGACACTGAAGCTTTCTTT.

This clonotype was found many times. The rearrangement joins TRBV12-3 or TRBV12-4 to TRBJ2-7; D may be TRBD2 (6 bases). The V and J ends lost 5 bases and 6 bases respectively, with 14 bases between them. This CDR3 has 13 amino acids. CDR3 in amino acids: CASSGDLPTEQYF. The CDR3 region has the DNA TGTGCCAGCAGTGGGGACTTGCCCACCGAGCAGTACTTC.

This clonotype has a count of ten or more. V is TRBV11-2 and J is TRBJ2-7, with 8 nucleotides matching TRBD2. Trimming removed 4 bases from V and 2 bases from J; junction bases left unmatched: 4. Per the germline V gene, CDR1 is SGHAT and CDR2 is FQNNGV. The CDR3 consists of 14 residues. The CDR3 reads CASSYGTRAYEQYF. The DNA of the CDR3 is TGTGCCAGCAGCTACGGGACTAGGGCCTACGAGCAGTACTTC.

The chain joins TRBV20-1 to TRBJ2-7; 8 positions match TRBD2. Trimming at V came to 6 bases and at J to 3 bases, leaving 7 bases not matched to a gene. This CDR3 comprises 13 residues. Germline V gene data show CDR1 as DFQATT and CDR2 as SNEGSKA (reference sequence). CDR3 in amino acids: CSAKTSEYYEQYF. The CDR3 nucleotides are TGCAGTGCAAAGACTAGCGAGTACTACGAGCAGTACTTC.

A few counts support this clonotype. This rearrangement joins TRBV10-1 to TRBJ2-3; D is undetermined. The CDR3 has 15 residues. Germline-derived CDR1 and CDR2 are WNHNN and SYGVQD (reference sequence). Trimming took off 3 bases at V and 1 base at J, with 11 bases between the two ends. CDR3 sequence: CASSDGFPGTDTQYF. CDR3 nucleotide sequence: TGCGCCAGCAGTGATGGCTTTCCTGGCACAGATACGCAGTATTTT.

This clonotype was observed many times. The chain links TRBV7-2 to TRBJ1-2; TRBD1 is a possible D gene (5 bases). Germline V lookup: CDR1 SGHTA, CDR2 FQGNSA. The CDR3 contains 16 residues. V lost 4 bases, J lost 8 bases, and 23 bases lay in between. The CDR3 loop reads CASSSARDAEAGGYTF. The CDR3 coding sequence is TGTGCCAGCAGCTCCGCCCGGGACGCGGAAGCGGGGGGCTACACCTTC. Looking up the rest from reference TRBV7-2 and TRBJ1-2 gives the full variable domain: GAGVSQSPSNKVTEKGKDVELRCDPISGHTALYWYRQSLGQGLEFLIYFQGNSAPDKSGLPSDRFSAERTGGSVSTLTIQRTQQEDSAVYLCASSSARDAEAGGYTFGSGTRLTVV.

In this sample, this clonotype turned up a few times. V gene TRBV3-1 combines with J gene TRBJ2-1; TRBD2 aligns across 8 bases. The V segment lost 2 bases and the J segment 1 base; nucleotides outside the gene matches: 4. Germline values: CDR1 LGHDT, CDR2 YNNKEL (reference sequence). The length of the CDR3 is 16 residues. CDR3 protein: CASSQWTSRSYNEQFF. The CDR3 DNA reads TGTGCCAGCAGCCAATGGACTAGCCGATCCTACAATGAGCAGTTCTTC.

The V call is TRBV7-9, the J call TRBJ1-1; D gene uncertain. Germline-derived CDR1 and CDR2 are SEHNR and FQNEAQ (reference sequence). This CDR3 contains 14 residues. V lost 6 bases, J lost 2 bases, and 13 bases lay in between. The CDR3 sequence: CASREGGINTEAFF. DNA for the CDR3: TGTGCCAGCAGAGAGGGAGGGATCAACACTGAAGCTTTCTTT. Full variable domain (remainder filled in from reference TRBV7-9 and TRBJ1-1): DTGVSQNPRHKITKRGQNVTFRCDPISEHNRLYWYRQTLGQGPEFLTYFQNEAQLEKSRLLSDRFSAERPKGSFSTLEIQRTEQGDSAMYLCASREGGINTEAFFGQGTRLTVV.

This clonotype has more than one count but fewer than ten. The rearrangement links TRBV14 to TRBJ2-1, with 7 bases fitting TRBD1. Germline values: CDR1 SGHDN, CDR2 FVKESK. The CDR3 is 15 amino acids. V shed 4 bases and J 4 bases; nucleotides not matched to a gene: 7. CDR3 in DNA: TGTGCCAGCAGCCCCCCCGGGACAGCGTACAATGAGCAGTTCTTC. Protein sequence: CASSPPGTAYNEQFF.

The CDR3 spells CSANNRTSGSFWGADTQYF. The CDR3 DNA follows: TGCAGTGCCAATAATAGGACTAGCGGGAGTTTTTGGGGCGCAGATACGCAGTATTTT. The chain couples TRBV20-1 to TRBJ2-3; 13 bases map to TRBD2. The CDR3 covers 19 residues. The J segment lost 4 bases and the V segment lost 6 bases, leaving 19 bases of the junction unmatched. Germline assignment: CDR1 DFQATT and CDR2 SNEGSKA (reference sequence).

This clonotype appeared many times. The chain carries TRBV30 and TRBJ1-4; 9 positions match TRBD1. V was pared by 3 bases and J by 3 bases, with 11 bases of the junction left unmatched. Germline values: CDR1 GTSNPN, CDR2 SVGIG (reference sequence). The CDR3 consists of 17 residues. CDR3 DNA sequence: TGTGCCTGGAGAGACAGGGGGTCCAGATGGGCTAATGAAAAACTGTTTTTT. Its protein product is CAWRDRGSRWANEKLFF.

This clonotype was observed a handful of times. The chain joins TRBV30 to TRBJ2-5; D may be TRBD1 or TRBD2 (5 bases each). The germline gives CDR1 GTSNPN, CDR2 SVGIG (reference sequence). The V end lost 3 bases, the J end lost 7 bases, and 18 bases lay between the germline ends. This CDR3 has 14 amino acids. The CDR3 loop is CAWSLTVREGTQYF. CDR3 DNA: TGTGCCTGGAGCCTGACAGTCCGTGAGGGGACCCAGTACTTC.

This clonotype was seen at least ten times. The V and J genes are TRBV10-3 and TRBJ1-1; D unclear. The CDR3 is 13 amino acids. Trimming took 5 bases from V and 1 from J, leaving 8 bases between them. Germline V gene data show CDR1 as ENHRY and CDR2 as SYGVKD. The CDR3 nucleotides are TGTGCCATCAGTCCTACAGCGAACACTGAAGCTTTCTTT. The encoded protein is CAISPTANTEAFF.

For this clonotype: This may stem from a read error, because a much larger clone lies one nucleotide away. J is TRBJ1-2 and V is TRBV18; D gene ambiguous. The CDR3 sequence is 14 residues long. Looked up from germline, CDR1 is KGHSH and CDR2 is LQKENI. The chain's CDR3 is CANSLSKRNYGYTF. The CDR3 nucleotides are TGTGCCAACTCACTCAGTAAGAGAAACTATGGCTACACCTTC.

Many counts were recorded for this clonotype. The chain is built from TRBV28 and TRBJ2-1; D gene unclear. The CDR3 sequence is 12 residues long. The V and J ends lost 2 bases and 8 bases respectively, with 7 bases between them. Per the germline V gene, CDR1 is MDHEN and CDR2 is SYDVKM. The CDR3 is CASSLIGDEQFF. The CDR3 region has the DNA TGTGCCAGCAGTTTAATTGGGGATGAGCAGTTCTTC.

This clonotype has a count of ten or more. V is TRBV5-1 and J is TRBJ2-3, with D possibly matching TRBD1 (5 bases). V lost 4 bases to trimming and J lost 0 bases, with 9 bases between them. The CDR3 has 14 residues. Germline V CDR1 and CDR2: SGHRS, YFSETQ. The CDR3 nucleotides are TGCGCCAGCAGCGCTAGACAGAGCACAGATACGCAGTATTTT. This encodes CASSARQSTDTQYF.

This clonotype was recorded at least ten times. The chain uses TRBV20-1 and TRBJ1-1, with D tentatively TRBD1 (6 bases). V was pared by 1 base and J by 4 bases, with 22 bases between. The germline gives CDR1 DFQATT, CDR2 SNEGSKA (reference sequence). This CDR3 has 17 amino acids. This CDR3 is CSARVGVGGRVLTEAFF. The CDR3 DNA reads TGCAGTGCTAGAGTAGGGGTTGGGGGGCGCGTTCTCACTGAAGCTTTCTTT.

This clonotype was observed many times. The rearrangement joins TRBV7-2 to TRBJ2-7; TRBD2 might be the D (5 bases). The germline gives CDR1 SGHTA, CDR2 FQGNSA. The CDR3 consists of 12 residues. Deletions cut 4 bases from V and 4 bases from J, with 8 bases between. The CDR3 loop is CASSSPGYEQYF. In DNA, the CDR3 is TGTGCCAGCAGCTCCCCGGGGTACGAGCAGTACTTC.

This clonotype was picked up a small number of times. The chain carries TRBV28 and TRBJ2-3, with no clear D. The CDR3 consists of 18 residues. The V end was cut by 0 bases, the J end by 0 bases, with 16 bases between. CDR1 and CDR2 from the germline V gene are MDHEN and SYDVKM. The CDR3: CASSLWTRMSSSTDTQYF. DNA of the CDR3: TGTGCCAGCAGTTTATGGACACGGATGAGTTCTAGCACAGATACGCAGTATTTT.

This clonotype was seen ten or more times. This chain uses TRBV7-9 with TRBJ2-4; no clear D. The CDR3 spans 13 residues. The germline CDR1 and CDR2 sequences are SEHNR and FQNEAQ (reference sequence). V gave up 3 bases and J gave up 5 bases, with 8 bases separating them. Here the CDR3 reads CASSFVGENIQYF. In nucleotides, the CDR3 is TGTGCCAGCAGCTTCGTTGGGGAAAACATTCAGTACTTC.